This TCR beta chain was observed in a study of CD8+CD57+ T cells in acquired aplastic anemia. The use of genomic DNA as template underpinned the TCR beta VDJ and CDR3 profiling. From the reads, TCRdb called clonotypes with MiXCR, one entry per CDR3 protein. The table has roughly 240,000 distinct CDR3 sequences, around 43% seen once. In patients chosen for sequencing, flow cytometry had shown CD8+CD57+ cell expansion. Germline loops: CDR1 SGHTA, CDR2 FQGTGA. This CDR3 is built from 12 residues. V was trimmed by 2 bases and J by 6 bases, leaving 7 bases between them. Study-wide points: Sharing between patients and controls was observed for around 30 CD8+ CDR3 sequences. A significant difference in CD8+ Simpson's diversity between patients and controls was not found.

In the case of this clonotype: The antigen is unknown.

Sequences were obtained from sorted CD4+, CD8+, or CD8+CD57+ T cells (not recorded which) from PBMCs. This receptor was identified in a human donor with aplastic anemia. V is TRBV7-3 and J is TRBJ1-2; D is unresolved. In DNA, the CDR3 is TGTGCCAGCAGCTTACTCGGGAATGGCTACACCTTC. Translated, it gives CASSLLGNGYTF.